This record covers a single T cell receptor (beta chain). The sample is drawn from a study of blood T cell repertoires in COVID-19. About the research overall: Donors in the United States, Italy and Spain gave samples during acute or convalescent COVID-19. T cells, B-cell-depleted T cells, or PBMCs provided the cDNA or gDNA that served as material.

The CDR3 has 17 residues. Germline lookup yields CDR1 KGHSH and CDR2 LQKENI. V shed 4 bases and J 6 bases; nucleotides not matched to a gene: 14. As processed by the authors: By means of reference gene primer amplification, nucleated cell counts were estimated. Sequencing was performed with immunoSEQ multiplex PCR; in TCRdb, only in-frame clones are kept and a portion is missing. The D gene and trimming were derived from the DNA, and the V and J assignments and clone size from that table. Altogether approximately 210,000 clones are present, approximately 80% being singletons, with the ten largest covering more than 8.5%. Enrollees, about 18 to 89 years old, lived in 24 US areas.

The V and J genes are TRBV18 and TRBJ2-7; 11 bases are shared with TRBD2. The sequencing sample was made of PBMCs or T cells enriched from blood (not recorded which). The TCR comes from a woman in her 50s with acute COVID-19. CDR3 in amino acids: CASSLLGGPGLAGEQYF. DNA of the CDR3: TGTGCCAGCTCACTCCTTGGAGGCCCCGGACTAGCGGGCGAGCAGTACTTC.